Here is one T cell receptor beta chain with its context. This sample is part of a study of cytomegalovirus exposure and HLA in healthy donors. Study background: The Caucasian-associated ancestry cluster held over 80% of a few hundred genotyped donors.

Amplification used 60 Vbeta primers and 13 Jbeta primers. Sequencing used immunoSEQ multiplex PCR; TCRdb keeps in-frame clones, though not all of them. The sample shows around 90,000 clones, more than 55% of them seen only once. After removal of 3 bases from V and 6 bases from J, the junction contained 10 bases not matched to a gene. The germline gives CDR1 LGHNA, CDR2 YNFKEQ. The CDR3 has 16 amino acids. This cohort consisted of healthy bone marrow donors. The receptor's source is a woman aged 50 to 60 in good health and CMV-seropositive. The sequenced sample consisted of PBMCs. V is TRBV4-2 and J is TRBJ1-2; 10 nucleotides line up with TRBD1. In DNA form, the CDR3 reads TGTGCCAGCAGCCAGGGACAGGGGATTAGTTATGATGGCTACACCTTC. This sequence encodes CASSQGQGISYDGYTF.